This TCR beta chain was identified in a study of patients and donors after allogeneic stem cell transplantation. The CDR3 extends over 12 amino acids. V dropped 7 bases and J dropped 6; count of bases not matched to a gene: 4. Germline V gives CDR1 MGHDK, CDR2 SYGVNS. MiXCR, run by TCRdb on the RT-PCR reads, gives a single entry per CDR3 protein. This repertoire shows approximately 160,000 distinct CDR3 sequences, approximately 22% found once; its top ten account for roughly 27%. This TCR was sampled from a human donor who was either an allogeneic HSCT recipient or a stem cell or donor lymphocyte infusion donor (not recorded which). It is not recorded whose cells these are; they may come from a transplant donor. The rearrangement uses TRBV25-1 and TRBJ1-1; 8 nucleotides agree with TRBD1. The sample was blood, either unsorted or a sorted T cell fraction (not recorded which). The CDR3 DNA reads TGTGCCAGCACACAGGGGGTCTCTGAAGCTTTCTTT. It yields the protein CASTQGVSEAFF.